This section outlines one T cell receptor (beta chain) sequence together with its context. Its antigen is unknown. Germline V CDR1 and CDR2: SGDLS, YYNGEE. With V trimmed by 4 bases and J by 7 bases, 10 bases remained unmatched. The CDR3 has 15 residues. The data belong to a study of OX40 agonist ivuxolimab in advanced cancers. In the study overall: Those enrolled were 80% to 85% male, with a mean age of about 60 years and ages from 23 to 79. One patient with hepatocellular carcinoma and two with cutaneous melanoma, three in all, had partial responses. Study results and limitations: The study found that CD8+ T cells averaged more expanded clones than CD4+.

Patients with a history of autoimmune disease or on systemic immunosuppression were excluded. Clones were sequenced by immunoSEQ multiplex PCR, and TCRdb holds only the in-frame ones, with some missing. This sample has around 100,000 clones, with more than 85% found just once. This TCR came from an adult with an advanced solid tumor such as melanoma, head and neck, liver or kidney cancer. Sequencing used CD4+ or CD8+ T cells sorted from blood, obtained in a trial of the OX40 agonist ivuxolimab. This chain joins TRBV9 and TRBJ2-1; TRBD2 agrees at 8 bases. The CDR3, as DNA: TGTGCCAGCAGCCCCCGCCGGGAGGGCCTTAATGAGCAGTTCTTC. It is translated as CASSPRREGLNEQFF.